Included here is one T cell receptor beta chain sequence, with context. The sample is drawn from a study of blood T cell repertoires in COVID-19. About the research overall: Spain, Italy and the United States supplied samples that represented acute and convalescent COVID-19. From T cells, B-cell-depleted T cells, or PBMCs came the material, which was cDNA or gDNA.

In the original workflow: Amplification of reference gene primers provided the estimated nucleated cell counts. Assay used: immunoSEQ multiplex PCR; TCRdb lists only in-frame clones, some missing. The V and J calls and the clone size are those of that table, but D and trimming were determined from the DNA. The repertoire holds about 94,000 clones, with around nine tenths as singletons. Trimming took off 4 bases at V and 5 bases at J, with 11 bases between the two ends. The CDR3 is made up of 13 amino acids. The germline gives CDR1 SGHTA, CDR2 FQGNSA. The TCR sequence derives from an elderly woman with acute or convalescent COVID-19. The genes are TRBV7-2 and TRBJ1-1; D call uncertain. The sequenced sample consisted of peripheral blood. This CDR3 reads CASSYNRGTEAFF. Here the CDR3 DNA reads TGTGCCAGCAGCTACAATCGGGGAACTGAAGCTTTCTTT.